Listed here is a single TCR beta chain. The sample comes from a study of shared T cell receptors in the human thymus. The CDR3 extends over 14 amino acids. Germline V gene data show CDR1 as LGHNA and CDR2 as YSLEER. Trimming took 0 bases from V and 5 from J; bases not matched to a gene: 0. Some clones are missing from TCRdb's copy, which holds only in-frame ones; the method was immunoSEQ multiplex PCR. The sample consists of about 400,000 clones, roughly 94% of them appearing once. The clonotype originates from a human donor. This sequence joins TRBV4-3 and TRBJ2-2; the match to TRBD2 covers 7 bases. Sequencing was done on a sample of thymocytes. In DNA, the CDR3 is TGCGCCAGCAGCCAAGAGGGAGGGACCGGGGAGCTGTTTTTT. Translation gives CASSQEGGTGELFF.